This T cell receptor (beta chain) was recovered during a study of cytomegalovirus exposure and HLA in healthy donors. The PCR contained 60 Vbeta and 13 Jbeta primers. Only in-frame clones appear in the TCRdb table, and some are missing; sequencing was by immunoSEQ multiplex PCR. The repertoire includes approximately 280,000 clones, about 90% of them detected once, and around 2.1% sits in the top ten. This receptor was taken from a woman aged 18-29 years in good health and CMV-seronegative. Source material: PBMCs.

CDR3 DNA sequence: TGTGCCAGCAGTGATTTAATTTTGGAGACCCAGTACTTC. Protein: CASSDLILETQYF. The V gene is TRBV6-1, the J gene TRBJ2-5; D remains ambiguous. Per the germline V gene, CDR1 is MNHNS and CDR2 is SASEGT. The CDR3 consists of 13 residues. The germline V and J ends were trimmed by 3 bases and 5 bases, with 10 bases remaining between them.